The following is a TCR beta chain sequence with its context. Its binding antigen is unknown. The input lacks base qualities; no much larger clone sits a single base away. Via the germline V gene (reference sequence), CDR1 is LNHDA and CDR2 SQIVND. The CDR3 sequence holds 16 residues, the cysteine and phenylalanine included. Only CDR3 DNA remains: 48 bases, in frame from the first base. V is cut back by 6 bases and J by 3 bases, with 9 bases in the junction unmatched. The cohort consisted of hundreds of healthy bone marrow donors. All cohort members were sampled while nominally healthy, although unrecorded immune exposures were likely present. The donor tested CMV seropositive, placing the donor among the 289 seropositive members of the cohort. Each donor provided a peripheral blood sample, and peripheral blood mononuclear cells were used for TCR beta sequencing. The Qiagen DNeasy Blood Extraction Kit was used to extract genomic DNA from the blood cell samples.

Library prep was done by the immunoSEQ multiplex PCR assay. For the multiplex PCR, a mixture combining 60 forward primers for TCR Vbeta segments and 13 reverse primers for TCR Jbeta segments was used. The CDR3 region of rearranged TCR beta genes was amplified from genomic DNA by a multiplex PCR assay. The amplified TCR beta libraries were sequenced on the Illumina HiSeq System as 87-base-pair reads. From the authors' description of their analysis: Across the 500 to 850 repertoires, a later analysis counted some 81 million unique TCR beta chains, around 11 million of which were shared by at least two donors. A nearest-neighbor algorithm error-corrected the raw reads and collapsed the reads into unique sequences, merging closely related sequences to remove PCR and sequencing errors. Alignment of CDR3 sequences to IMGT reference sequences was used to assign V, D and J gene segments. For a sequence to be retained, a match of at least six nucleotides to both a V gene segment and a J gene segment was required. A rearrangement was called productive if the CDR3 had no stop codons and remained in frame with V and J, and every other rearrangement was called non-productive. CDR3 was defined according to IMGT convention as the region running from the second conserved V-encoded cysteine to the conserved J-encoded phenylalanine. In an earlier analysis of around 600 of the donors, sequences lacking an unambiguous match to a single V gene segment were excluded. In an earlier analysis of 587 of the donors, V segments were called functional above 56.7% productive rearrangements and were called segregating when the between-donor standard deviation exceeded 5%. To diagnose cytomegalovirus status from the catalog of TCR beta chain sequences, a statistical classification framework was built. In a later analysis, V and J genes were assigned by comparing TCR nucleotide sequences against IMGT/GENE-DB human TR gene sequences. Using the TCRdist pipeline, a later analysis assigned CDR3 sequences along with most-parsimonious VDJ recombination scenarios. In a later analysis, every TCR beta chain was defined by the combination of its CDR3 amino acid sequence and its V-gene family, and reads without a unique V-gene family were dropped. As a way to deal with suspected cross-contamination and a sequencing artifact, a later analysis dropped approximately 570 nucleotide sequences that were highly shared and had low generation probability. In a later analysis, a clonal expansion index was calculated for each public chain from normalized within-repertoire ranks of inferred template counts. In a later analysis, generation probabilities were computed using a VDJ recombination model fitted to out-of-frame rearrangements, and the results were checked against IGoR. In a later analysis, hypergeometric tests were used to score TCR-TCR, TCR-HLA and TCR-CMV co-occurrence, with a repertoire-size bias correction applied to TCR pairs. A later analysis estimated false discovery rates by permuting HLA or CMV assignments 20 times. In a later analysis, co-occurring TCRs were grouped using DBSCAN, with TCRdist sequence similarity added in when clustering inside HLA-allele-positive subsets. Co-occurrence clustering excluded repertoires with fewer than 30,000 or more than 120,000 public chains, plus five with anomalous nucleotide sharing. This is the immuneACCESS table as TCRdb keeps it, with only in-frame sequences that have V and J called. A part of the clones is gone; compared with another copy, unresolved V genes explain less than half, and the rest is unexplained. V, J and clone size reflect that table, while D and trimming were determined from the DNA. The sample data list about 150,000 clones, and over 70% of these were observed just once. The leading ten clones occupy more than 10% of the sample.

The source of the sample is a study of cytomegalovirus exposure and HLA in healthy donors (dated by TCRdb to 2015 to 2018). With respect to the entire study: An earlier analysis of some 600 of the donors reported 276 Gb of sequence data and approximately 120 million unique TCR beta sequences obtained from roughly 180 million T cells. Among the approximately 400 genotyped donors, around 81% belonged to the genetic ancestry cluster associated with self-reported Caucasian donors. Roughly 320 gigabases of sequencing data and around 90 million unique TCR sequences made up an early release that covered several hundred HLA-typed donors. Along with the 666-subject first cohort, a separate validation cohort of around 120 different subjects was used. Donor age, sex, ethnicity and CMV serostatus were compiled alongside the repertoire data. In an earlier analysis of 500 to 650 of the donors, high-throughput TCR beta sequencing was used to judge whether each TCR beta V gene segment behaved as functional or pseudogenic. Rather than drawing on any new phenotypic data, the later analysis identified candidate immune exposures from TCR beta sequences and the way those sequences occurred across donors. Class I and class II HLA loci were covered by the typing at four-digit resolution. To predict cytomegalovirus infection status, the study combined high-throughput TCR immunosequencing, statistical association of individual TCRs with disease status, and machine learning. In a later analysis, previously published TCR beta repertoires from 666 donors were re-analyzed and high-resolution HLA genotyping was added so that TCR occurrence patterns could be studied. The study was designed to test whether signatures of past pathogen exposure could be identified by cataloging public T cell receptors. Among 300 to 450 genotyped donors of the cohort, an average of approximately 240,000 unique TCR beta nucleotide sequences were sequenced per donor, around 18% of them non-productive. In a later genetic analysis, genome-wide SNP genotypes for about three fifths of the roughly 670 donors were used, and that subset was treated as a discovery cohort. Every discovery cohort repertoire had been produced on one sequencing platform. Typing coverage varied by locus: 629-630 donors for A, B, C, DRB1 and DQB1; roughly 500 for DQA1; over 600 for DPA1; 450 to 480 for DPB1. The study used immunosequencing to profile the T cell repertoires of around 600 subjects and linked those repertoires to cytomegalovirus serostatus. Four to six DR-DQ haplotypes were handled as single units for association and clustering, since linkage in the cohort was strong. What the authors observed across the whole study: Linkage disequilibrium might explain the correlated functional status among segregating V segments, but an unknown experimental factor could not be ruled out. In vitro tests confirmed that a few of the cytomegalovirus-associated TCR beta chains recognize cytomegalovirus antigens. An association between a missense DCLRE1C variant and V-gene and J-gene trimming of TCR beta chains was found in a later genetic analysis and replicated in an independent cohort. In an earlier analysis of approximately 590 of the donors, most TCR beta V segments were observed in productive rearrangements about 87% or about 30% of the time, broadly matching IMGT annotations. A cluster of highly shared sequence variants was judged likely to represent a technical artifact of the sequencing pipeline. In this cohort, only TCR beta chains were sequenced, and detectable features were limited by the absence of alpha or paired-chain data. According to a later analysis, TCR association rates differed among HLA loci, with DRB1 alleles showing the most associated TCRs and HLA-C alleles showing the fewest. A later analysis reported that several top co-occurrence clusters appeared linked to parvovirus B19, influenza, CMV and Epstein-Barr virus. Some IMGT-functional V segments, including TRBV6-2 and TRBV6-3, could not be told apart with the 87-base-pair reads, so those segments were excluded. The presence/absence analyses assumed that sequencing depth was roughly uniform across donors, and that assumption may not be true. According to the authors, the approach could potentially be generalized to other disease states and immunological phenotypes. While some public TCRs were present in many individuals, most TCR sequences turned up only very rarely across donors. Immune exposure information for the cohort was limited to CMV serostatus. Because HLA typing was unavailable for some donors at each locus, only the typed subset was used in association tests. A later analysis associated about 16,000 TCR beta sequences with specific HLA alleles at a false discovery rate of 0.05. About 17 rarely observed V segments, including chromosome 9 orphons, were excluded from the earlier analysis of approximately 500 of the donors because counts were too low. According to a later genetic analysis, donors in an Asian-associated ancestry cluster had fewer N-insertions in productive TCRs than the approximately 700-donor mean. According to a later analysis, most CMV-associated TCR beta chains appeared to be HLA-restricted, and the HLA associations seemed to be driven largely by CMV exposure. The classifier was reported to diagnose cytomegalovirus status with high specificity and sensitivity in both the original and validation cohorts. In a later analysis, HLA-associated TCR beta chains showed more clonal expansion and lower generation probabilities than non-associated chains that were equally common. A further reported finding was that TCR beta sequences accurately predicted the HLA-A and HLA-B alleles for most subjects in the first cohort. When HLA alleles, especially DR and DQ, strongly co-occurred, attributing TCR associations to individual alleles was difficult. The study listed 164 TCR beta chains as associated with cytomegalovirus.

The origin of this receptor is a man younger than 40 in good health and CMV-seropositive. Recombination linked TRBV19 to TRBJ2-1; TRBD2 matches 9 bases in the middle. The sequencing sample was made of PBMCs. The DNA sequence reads TGTGCCAGTAGAAGTCAGGTTAGCGGGAGCTACAATGAGCAGTTCTTC. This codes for CASRSQVSGSYNEQFF.